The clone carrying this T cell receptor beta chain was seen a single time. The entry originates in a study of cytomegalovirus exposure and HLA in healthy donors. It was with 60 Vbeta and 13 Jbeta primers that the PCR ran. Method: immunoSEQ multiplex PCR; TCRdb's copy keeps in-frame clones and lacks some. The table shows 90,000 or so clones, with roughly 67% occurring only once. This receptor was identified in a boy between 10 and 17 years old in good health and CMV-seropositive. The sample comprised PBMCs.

Written as DNA, the CDR3 is TGCGCCAGCTCCCGGGGGGAGGGCCGGTACGAGCAGTACTTC. Its translation: CASSRGEGRYEQYF. This sequence joins TRBV4-3 and TRBJ2-7, with 7 bases fitting TRBD2. J gave up 4 bases and V 8 bases, and 11 bases lay outside the gene matches. The CDR3 contains 14 residues. The germline V gene encodes CDR1 LGHNA and CDR2 YSLEER.